The rows below give T cell receptor beta chains drawn from one sample of a study of identical twins. One entry per CDR3 protein results from TCRdb running MiXCR on the 5' RACE reads. The table records approximately 530,000 distinct CDR3 sequences, about a fifth of them present only once. The data were also submitted as part of a second study, on yellow fever vaccine responses in identical twins.

Material for sequencing was CD4+ T cells sorted from blood. These receptors all stem from a woman aged 18-35 years in good health. Both conserved end residues are part of each CDR3. The order of the fields is clone size, D gene, J gene, V gene, CDR3 protein, CDR3 DNA. A D gene is named only where the DNA matches it firmly. Clone size appears in some rows only: once, few, many, or a class for an expanded clone.

clone size: .
D gene: TRBD2
J gene: TRBJ2-7
V gene: TRBV2
CDR3 protein: CASSEGRLASYEQYF
CDR3 DNA: TGTGCCAGCAGTGAAGGGCGACTAGCAAGCTACGAGCAGTACTTC

clone size: .
D gene: .
J gene: TRBJ2-6
V gene: TRBV5-1
CDR3 protein: CASSPLVGLSGANVLTF
CDR3 DNA: TGCGCCAGCAGCCCCTTGGTGGGTCTGTCTGGGGCCAACGTCCTGACTTTC

clone size: few
D gene: TRBD1
J gene: TRBJ2-7
V gene: TRBV11-1
CDR3 protein: CASSSIPPGTGKSAEQYF
CDR3 DNA: TGTGCCAGCAGTTCAATCCCCCCCGGGACAGGAAAATCCGCCGAGCAGTACTTC

clone size: .
D gene: .
J gene: TRBJ2-3
V gene: TRBV12-3/TRBV12-4
CDR3 protein: CASSFIGRDTQYF
CDR3 DNA: TGTGCCAGCAGTTTCATCGGTCGAGATACGCAGTATTTT

clone size: .
D gene: TRBD2
J gene: TRBJ2-3
V gene: TRBV5-1
CDR3 protein: CASGNRLASTDTQYF
CDR3 DNA: TGCGCCAGCGGCAACCGACTAGCGAGCACAGATACGCAGTATTTT

clone size: .
D gene: .
J gene: TRBJ2-2
V gene: TRBV20-1
CDR3 protein: CCAAPPGQNTGELFF
CDR3 DNA: TGCTGTGCTGCCCCACCAGGGCAGAACACCGGGGAGCTGTTTTTT

clone size: few
D gene: .
J gene: TRBJ2-5
V gene: TRBV18
CDR3 protein: CASSPPMAGLKETQYF
CDR3 DNA: TGTGCCAGCTCACCACCGATGGCGGGATTAAAAGAGACCCAGTACTTC

clone size: .
D gene: .
J gene: TRBJ2-5
V gene: TRBV20-1
CDR3 protein: CSARDNRVEETQYF
CDR3 DNA: TGCAGTGCTAGAGATAATCGGGTAGAAGAGACCCAGTACTTC

clone size: few
D gene: .
J gene: TRBJ1-4
V gene: TRBV5-1
CDR3 protein: CASGERPTTNEKLFF
CDR3 DNA: TGCGCCAGCGGAGAGCGCCCCACAACTAATGAAAAACTGTTTTTT

clone size: few
D gene: .
J gene: TRBJ2-3
V gene: TRBV11-2
CDR3 protein: CASSSVRGLLDTQYF
CDR3 DNA: TGTGCCAGCAGCAGTGTACGGGGCCTCCTTGATACGCAGTATTTT

clone size: .
D gene: TRBD2
J gene: TRBJ2-7
V gene: TRBV10-2
CDR3 protein: CASSELAQIPSYEQYF
CDR3 DNA: TGCGCCAGCAGTGAACTAGCGCAAATACCATCCTACGAGCAGTACTTC

clone size: .
D gene: .
J gene: TRBJ2-1
V gene: TRBV9
CDR3 protein: CASSVRLEYNEQFF
CDR3 DNA: TGTGCCAGCAGCGTGAGACTAGAGTACAATGAGCAGTTCTTC

clone size: .
D gene: .
J gene: TRBJ2-3
V gene: TRBV7-8
CDR3 protein: CASSFGGTGGLGTDTQYF
CDR3 DNA: TGTGCCAGCAGCTTCGGGGGGACAGGCGGGCTGGGCACAGATACGCAGTATTTT

clone size: .
D gene: TRBD2
J gene: TRBJ2-1
V gene: TRBV20-1
CDR3 protein: CSARGLAGAYEQFF
CDR3 DNA: TGCAGTGCTAGAGGACTAGCGGGAGCCTATGAGCAGTTCTTC

clone size: .
D gene: .
J gene: TRBJ2-7
V gene: TRBV7-2
CDR3 protein: CASSLGFFYEQYF
CDR3 DNA: TGTGCCAGCAGCTTAGGTTTTTTCTACGAGCAGTACTTC

clone size: .
D gene: .
J gene: TRBJ1-4
V gene: TRBV20-1
CDR3 protein: CSATLTMYNEKLFF
CDR3 DNA: TGCAGTGCCACACTGACAATGTATAATGAAAAACTGTTTTTT

clone size: .
D gene: .
J gene: TRBJ2-3
V gene: TRBV12-3/TRBV12-4
CDR3 protein: CASRARARHTDTQYF
CDR3 DNA: TGTGCCAGCAGGGCCCGGGCCAGGCACACAGATACGCAGTATTTT

clone size: .
D gene: TRBD2
J gene: TRBJ2-1
V gene: TRBV20-1
CDR3 protein: CSAPGLAGESYNEQFF
CDR3 DNA: TGCAGCGCCCCGGGACTAGCGGGAGAGTCCTACAATGAGCAGTTCTTC

clone size: few
D gene: TRBD1
J gene: TRBJ2-7
V gene: TRBV12-3/TRBV12-4
CDR3 protein: CASSLRQVRDRPYEQYF
CDR3 DNA: TGTGCCAGCAGTTTGCGTCAGGTCAGGGACAGACCCTACGAGCAGTACTTC

clone size: .
D gene: .
J gene: TRBJ1-4
V gene: TRBV12-3/TRBV12-4
CDR3 protein: CASSFRSTNEKLFF
CDR3 DNA: TGTGCCAGCAGTTTTAGGTCAACTAATGAAAAACTGTTTTTT

clone size: few
D gene: TRBD1
J gene: TRBJ1-4
V gene: TRBV12-3/TRBV12-4
CDR3 protein: CASRTGQVGKLFF
CDR3 DNA: TGTGCCAGCAGGACCGGACAGGTCGGAAAACTGTTTTTT

clone size: .
D gene: .
J gene: TRBJ2-1
V gene: TRBV6-7
CDR3 protein: CASSYSTGPHNGNEQFF
CDR3 DNA: TGTGCCAGCAGTTACTCAACCGGACCTCATAATGGGAATGAGCAGTTCTTC

clone size: .
D gene: .
J gene: TRBJ1-5
V gene: TRBV15
CDR3 protein: CATSREGGAWDQPQHF
CDR3 DNA: TGTGCCACCAGCAGAGAGGGAGGGGCTTGGGATCAGCCCCAGCATTTT

clone size: few
D gene: TRBD2
J gene: TRBJ2-1
V gene: TRBV20-1
CDR3 protein: CSARDLTSRTYNEQFF
CDR3 DNA: TGCAGTGCTAGAGATCTGACTAGCCGGACCTACAATGAGCAGTTCTTC

clone size: .
D gene: .
J gene: TRBJ1-2
V gene: TRBV20-1
CDR3 protein: CSAGDDFRGYTF
CDR3 DNA: TGCAGTGCTGGGGACGATTTCCGTGGCTACACCTTC

clone size: few
D gene: TRBD1
J gene: TRBJ1-5
V gene: TRBV7-9
CDR3 protein: CASSLVEGTALNQPQHF
CDR3 DNA: TGTGCCAGCAGCTTAGTTGAGGGGACAGCCCTTAATCAGCCCCAGCATTTT

clone size: .
D gene: TRBD2
J gene: TRBJ2-1
V gene: TRBV6-1
CDR3 protein: CASSQPVAGANNEQFF
CDR3 DNA: TGTGCCAGCTCCCAACCAGTAGCGGGGGCCAACAATGAGCAGTTCTTC

clone size: .
D gene: TRBD2
J gene: TRBJ2-7
V gene: TRBV28
CDR3 protein: CASSPPRGASGSGEQYF
CDR3 DNA: TGTGCCAGCAGCCCTCCCCGTGGGGCTAGCGGGAGCGGCGAGCAGTACTTC

clone size: few
D gene: .
J gene: TRBJ1-1
V gene: TRBV9
CDR3 protein: CASTRSREDTEAFF
CDR3 DNA: TGTGCCAGCACCCGCTCCAGGGAGGACACTGAAGCTTTCTTT

clone size: .
D gene: .
J gene: TRBJ1-2
V gene: TRBV5-1
CDR3 protein: CASRPRTVQGSYGYTF
CDR3 DNA: TGCGCCAGCAGACCCCGGACAGTTCAAGGGAGCTATGGCTACACCTTC

clone size: .
D gene: TRBD2
J gene: TRBJ2-3
V gene: TRBV12-3/TRBV12-4
CDR3 protein: CASSWGSGATDTQYF
CDR3 DNA: TGTGCCAGCAGCTGGGGTAGCGGGGCCACAGATACGCAGTATTTT

clone size: .
D gene: .
J gene: TRBJ2-6
V gene: TRBV12-3/TRBV12-4
CDR3 protein: CASSFWGFGANVLTF
CDR3 DNA: TGTGCCAGCAGTTTCTGGGGGTTTGGGGCCAACGTCCTGACTTTC

clone size: .
D gene: .
J gene: TRBJ2-4
V gene: TRBV6-1
CDR3 protein: CASSEAWAAKNIQYF
CDR3 DNA: TGTGCCAGCAGTGAAGCGTGGGCTGCCAAAAACATTCAGTACTTC

clone size: .
D gene: .
J gene: TRBJ2-1
V gene: TRBV9
CDR3 protein: CASSPRWGASSYNEQFF
CDR3 DNA: TGTGCCAGCAGCCCCCGTTGGGGCGCCAGCTCCTACAATGAGCAGTTCTTC

clone size: few
D gene: .
J gene: TRBJ2-5
V gene: TRBV2
CDR3 protein: CASSVQGAGETQYF
CDR3 DNA: TGTGCCAGCAGTGTGCAAGGGGCTGGGGAGACCCAGTACTTC

clone size: .
D gene: .
J gene: TRBJ1-6
V gene: TRBV5-1
CDR3 protein: CASSLFGTANSPLHF
CDR3 DNA: TGCGCCAGCAGCTTGTTTGGTACAGCGAATTCACCCCTCCACTTT

clone size: many
D gene: .
J gene: TRBJ2-3
V gene: TRBV6-1
CDR3 protein: CASSEAEGSAQYF
CDR3 DNA: TGTGCCAGCAGTGAAGCGGAGGGGTCGGCGCAGTATTTT

clone size: .
D gene: .
J gene: TRBJ2-3
V gene: TRBV20-1
CDR3 protein: CSASLAAFTDTQYF
CDR3 DNA: TGCAGTGCTAGTTTGGCGGCGTTCACAGATACGCAGTATTTT

clone size: few
D gene: .
J gene: TRBJ2-1
V gene: TRBV24-1
CDR3 protein: CAGHHEQFF
CDR3 DNA: TGTGCCGGACATCATGAGCAGTTCTTC

clone size: few
D gene: TRBD1
J gene: TRBJ2-1
V gene: TRBV28
CDR3 protein: CASSFTPGTGINEQFF
CDR3 DNA: TGTGCCAGCAGTTTCACGCCCGGGACAGGGATCAATGAGCAGTTCTTC